A single sample is the source of the 2 T cell receptor beta chains below, sequenced in a study of tumor-infiltrating lymphocytes in localized non-small cell lung cancer (dated by TCRdb to about 2021). The library was obtained by the immunoSEQ multiplex PCR assay. As stored in TCRdb, this immuneACCESS dataset retains in-frame rearrangements with V and J assigned. A fraction of the clones does not appear; measured against another copy, unresolved V genes explain less than half of the discrepancy, and the remainder lacks a known reason. The sample table holds several thousand clones, of which 70% to 85% were seen once. The ten top clones hold about 6.9% of the sample. Material for sequencing was uninvolved lung tissue not adjacent to the tumor. The receptors come from a human donor with non-small cell lung cancer.

Turning to this clone: The junction does not match germline at one end; this may be a read error. This chain links TRBV7-2 with TRBJ2-3; TRBD2 agrees at 8 bases. Germline V gives CDR1 SGHTA, CDR2 FQGNSA. This CDR3 has 18 residues. The DNA for the CDR3 is TGTGCCAGCAGCCTAGCTATTCCCCGGGAGGGAGGCACAGATACGCAGTATTTT. Amino acid sequence: CASSLAIPREGGTDTQYF.

The rearrangement joins TRBV29-1 to TRBJ2-1; D is perhaps TRBD1 (6 bases). CDR3 length: 18 amino acids. Per the germline V gene, CDR1 is SQVTM and CDR2 is ANQGSEA. V was pared by 7 bases and J by 3 bases, with 28 bases between. The CDR3 nucleotides are TGCAGCGGGAAACAGGGTACGGTCCTTAAAGGGGGCTACAATGAGCAGTTCTTC. This translates into CSGKQGTVLKGGYNEQFF.